The T cell receptor beta chain under discussion was sequenced for a study of T cells in Graves' hyperthyroidism and ophthalmopathy. Regarding the study as a whole: Onset of ophthalmopathy came a median around 6.5 months after the model predicted it.

The table lists this clonotype with a few counts. As yet, its antigen is unknown. Lactation, pregnancy, other autoimmune disease or uncontrolled infection led to exclusion of patients. The diagnostic basis comprised clinical symptoms, serum thyroxine and TRAb, thyroid ultrasound and orbital computed tomography. RNA transcripts served as the template for amplifying TCR beta CDR3 regions. The HTBI primer set was used in a first-round RT-PCR of the TCR CDR3. TCRdb itself ran the multiplex PCR reads through MiXCR, one entry per CDR3 protein. The sample yields about 640,000 distinct CDR3 sequences, about a fifth seen once. This CDR3 is 14 amino acids long. Per germline, CDR1 LGHDT and CDR2 YNNKEL (reference sequence). V gave up 0 bases and J gave up 7 bases, with 9 bases separating them.

The TCR was taken from a man aged 30 to 45 with Graves' ophthalmopathy. V and J are TRBV3-1 and TRBJ2-2; D is undetermined. The specimen was blood. CDR3 coding DNA: TGTGCCAGCAGCCAAGATGTAACCGGCGGGGAGCTGTTTTTT. It codes for CASSQDVTGGELFF. Looking up the rest from reference TRBV3-1 and TRBJ2-2 gives the full variable domain: DTAVSQTPKYLVTQMGNDKSIKCEQNLGHDTMYWYKQDSKKFLKIMFSYNNKELIINETVPNRFSPKSPDKAHLNLHINSLELGDSAVYFCASSQDVTGGELFFGEGSRLTVL.